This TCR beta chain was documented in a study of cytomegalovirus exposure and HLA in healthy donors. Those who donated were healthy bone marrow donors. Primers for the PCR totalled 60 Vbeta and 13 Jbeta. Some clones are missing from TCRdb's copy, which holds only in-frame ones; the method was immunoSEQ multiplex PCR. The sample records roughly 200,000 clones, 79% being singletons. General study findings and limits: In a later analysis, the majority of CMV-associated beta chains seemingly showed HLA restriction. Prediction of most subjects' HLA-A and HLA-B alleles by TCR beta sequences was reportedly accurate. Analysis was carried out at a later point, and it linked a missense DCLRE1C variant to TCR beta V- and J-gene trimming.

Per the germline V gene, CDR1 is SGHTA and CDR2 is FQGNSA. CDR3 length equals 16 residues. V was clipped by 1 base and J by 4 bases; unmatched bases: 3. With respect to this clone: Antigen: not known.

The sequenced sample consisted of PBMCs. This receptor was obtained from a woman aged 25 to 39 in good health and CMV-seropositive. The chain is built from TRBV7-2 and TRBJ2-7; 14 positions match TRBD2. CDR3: CASSLGLAGGLYEQYF. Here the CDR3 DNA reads TGTGCCAGCAGCTTAGGACTAGCGGGGGGGCTGTACGAGCAGTACTTC.